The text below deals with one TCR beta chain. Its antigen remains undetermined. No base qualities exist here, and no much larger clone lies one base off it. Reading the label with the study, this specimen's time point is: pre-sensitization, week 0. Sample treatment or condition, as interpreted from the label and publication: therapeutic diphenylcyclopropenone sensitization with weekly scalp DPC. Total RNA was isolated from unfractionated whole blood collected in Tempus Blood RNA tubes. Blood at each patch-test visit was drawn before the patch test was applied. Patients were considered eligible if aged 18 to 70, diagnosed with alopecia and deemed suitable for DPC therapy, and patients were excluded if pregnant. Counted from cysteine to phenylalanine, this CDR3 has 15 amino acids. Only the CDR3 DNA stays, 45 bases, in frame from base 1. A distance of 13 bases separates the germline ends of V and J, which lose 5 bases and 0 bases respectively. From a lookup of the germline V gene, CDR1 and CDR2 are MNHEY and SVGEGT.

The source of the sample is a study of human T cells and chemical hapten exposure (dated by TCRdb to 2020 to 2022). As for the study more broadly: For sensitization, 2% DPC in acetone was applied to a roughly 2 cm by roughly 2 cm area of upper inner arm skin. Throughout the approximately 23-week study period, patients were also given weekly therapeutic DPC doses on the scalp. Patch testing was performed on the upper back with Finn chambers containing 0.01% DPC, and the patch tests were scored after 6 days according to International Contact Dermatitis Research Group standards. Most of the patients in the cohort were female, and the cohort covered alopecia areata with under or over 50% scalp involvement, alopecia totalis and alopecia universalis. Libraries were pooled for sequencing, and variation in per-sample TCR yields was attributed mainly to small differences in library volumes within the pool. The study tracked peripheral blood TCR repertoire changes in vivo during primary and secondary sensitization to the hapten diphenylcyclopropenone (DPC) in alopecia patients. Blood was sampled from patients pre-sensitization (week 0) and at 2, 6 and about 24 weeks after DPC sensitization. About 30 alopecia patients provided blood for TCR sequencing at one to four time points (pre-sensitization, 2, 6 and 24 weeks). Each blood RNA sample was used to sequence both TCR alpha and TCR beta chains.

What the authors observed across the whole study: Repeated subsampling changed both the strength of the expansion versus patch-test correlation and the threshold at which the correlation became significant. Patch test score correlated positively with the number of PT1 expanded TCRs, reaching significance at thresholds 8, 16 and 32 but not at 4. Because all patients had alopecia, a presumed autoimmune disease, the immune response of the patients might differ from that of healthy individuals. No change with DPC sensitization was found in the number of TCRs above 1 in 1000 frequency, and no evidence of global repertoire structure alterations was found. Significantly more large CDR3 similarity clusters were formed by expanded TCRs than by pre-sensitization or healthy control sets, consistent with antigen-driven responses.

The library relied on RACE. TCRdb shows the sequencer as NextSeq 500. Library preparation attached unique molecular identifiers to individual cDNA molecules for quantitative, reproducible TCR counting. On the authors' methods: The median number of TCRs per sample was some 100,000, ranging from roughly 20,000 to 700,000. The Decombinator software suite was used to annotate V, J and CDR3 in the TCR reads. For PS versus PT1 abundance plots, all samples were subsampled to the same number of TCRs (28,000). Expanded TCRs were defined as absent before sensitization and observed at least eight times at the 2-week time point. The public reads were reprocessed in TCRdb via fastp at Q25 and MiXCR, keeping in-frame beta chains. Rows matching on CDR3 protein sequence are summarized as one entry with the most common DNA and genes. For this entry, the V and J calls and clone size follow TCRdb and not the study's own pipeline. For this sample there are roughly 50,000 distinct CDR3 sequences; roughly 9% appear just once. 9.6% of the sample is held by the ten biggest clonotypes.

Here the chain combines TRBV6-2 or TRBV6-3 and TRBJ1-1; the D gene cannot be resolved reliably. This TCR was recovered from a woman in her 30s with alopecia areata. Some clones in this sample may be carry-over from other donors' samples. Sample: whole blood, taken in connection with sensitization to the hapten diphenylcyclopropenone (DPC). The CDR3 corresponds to CASSPRPLVNTEAFF. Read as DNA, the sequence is TGTGCCAGCAGTCCTCGACCGCTAGTGAACACTGAAGCTTTCTTT.